This record covers a single T cell receptor (beta chain). Its antigen is currently not known. No base qualities exist here, and no much larger clone lies one base off it. The data derive from a study of CD8 T cells in Susac syndrome (dated by TCRdb to the late 2010s). The study in broad terms: The study used repertoire sequencing to test whether antigen drove CD8+ T cell activation and differentiation in Susac syndrome. What the authors observed across the whole study: The number of individuals in the TCR sequencing and HLA analysis was recognized as being relatively small.

RNA was extracted with the RNeasy kit and 0.5 to 1 ug was reverse transcribed using random hexamers. TCR beta CDR3 regions were amplified with the immunoSEQ multiplex PCR assay covering 54 Vbeta and 13 Jbeta segments. PCR amplification bias was corrected by using a synthetic template baseline for primer optimization and computational correction. As for the authors' bioinformatics: Reads were assigned to V, D and J genes according to IMGT and analyzed in immunoSEQ Analyzer, with only productive sequences retained. Clonality was computed as one minus Shannon entropy normalized by log2 of the number of productive unique sequences. For each patient and control, public and private clones were evaluated among the 100 most prevalent clones. A clone was defined as Susac-specific if it was absent from the healthy and MS cohorts, from roughly 990 published viral clones and from other ImmuneACCESS disease sequences. Starting from the raw public reads, TCRdb applied fastp trimming at Q25, assembled clones with MiXCR and retained in-frame beta chains. Each entry is one CDR3 protein sequence, shown with its most common DNA and genes. The V and J calls come from TCRdb's annotation, not from the publication. This sample comprises approximately 160,000 distinct CDR3 sequences, just over 90% of them detected only once. Roughly 0.08% of the sample goes to the ten largest clones.

High-throughput TCR beta sequencing profiled peripheral blood CD8+ and CD4+ T cells from healthy donors, Susac syndrome patients and multiple sclerosis patients. Healthy donors were included as age- and sex-matched controls. Bulk CD8+ and CD4+ T cells were purified by magnetic negative isolation, while CD8+ TEMRA cells were enriched using FACS. Blood was drawn into EDTA tubes, processed within 24 hours, and PBMCs were isolated by density gradient centrifugation. PBMCs intended for TCR sequencing were cryopreserved in liquid nitrogen and thawed later in a water bath at 37 degrees C. The sorted or isolated CD4+, CD8+ and CD8+ TEMRA cells had a purity of 90% or higher. V was cut back by 4 bases and J by 1 base, leaving a gap of 7 bases between them. CDR1 is given as SQVTM and CDR2 as ANQGSEA, both from the germline V gene. The CDR3, cysteine through phenylalanine, is 13 amino acids long. The only DNA kept is the CDR3, 39 bases in frame from the first base.

This sequence uses TRBV29-1 and TRBJ2-2; the D gene is possibly TRBD1, with 6 bases matching. Sequenced input: CD4+ T cells from PBMCs. This clonotype was sampled from a human donor in good health. The CDR3 loop reads CSVGQVNTGELFF. The DNA is as follows: TGCAGCGTTGGACAGGTGAACACCGGGGAGCTGTTTTTT.